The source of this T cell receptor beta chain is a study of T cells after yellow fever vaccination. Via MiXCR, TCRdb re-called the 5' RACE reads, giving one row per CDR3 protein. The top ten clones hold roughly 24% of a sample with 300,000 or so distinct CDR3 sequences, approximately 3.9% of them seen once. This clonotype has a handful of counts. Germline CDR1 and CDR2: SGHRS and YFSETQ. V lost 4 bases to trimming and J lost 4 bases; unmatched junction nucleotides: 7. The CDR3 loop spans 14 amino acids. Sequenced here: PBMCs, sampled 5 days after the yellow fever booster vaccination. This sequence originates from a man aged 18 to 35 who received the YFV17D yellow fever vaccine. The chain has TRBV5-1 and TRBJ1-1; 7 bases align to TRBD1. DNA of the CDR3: TGCGCCAGCAGCCCCGGACAGGAAGGCACTGAAGCTTTCTTT. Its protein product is CASSPGQEGTEAFF. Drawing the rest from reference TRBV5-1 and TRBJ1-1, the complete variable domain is KAGVTQTPRYLIKTRGQQVTLSCSPISGHRSVSWYQQTPGQGLQFLFEYFSETQRNKGNFPGRFSGRQFSNSRSEMNVSTLELGDSALYLCASSPGQEGTEAFFGQGTRLTVV.